This T cell receptor (beta chain) was recovered during a study of blood T cell repertoires in COVID-19. Study as a whole: Samples representing acute and convalescent COVID-19 were sourced from the United States, Italy and Spain. In each case, the material was cDNA or gDNA derived from T cells, B-cell-depleted T cells, or PBMCs.

In the original analysis: How many nucleated cells were present was estimated from reference gene primer amplification. The table came from immunoSEQ multiplex PCR; TCRdb's copy has only in-frame clones and leaves some out. The V and J calls and clone size were taken over from that table, and D and trimming were inferred from the DNA. The sample shows about 29,000 clones, 65% to 90% of them seen only once. Unmatched junction bases numbered 2, after V lost 4 bases and J lost 3 bases. Germline V CDR1 and CDR2: SGHKS, YYEKEE (reference sequence). This CDR3 comprises 15 residues. The sample taken for sequencing was peripheral blood. The rearrangement uses TRBV5-5 and TRBJ2-1, with TRBD2 matching over 12 bases. The TCR was taken from an elderly man with active or convalescent COVID-19. CDR3 sequence: CASSGLAGIYNEQFF. CDR3 DNA sequence: TGTGCCAGCAGCGGACTAGCGGGGATCTACAATGAGCAGTTCTTC.